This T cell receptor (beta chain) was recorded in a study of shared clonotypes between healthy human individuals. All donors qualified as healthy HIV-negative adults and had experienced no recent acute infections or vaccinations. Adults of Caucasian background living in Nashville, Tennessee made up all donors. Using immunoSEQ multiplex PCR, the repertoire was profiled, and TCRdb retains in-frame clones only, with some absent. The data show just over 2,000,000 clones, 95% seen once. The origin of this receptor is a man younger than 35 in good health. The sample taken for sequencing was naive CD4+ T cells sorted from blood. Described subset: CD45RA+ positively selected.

CDR3: CASSARFDEQYF. For the CDR3, the DNA is TGTGCCAGCAGTGCCAGATTCGACGAGCAGTACTTC. The chain employs TRBV25-1 and TRBJ2-7, with D unresolved. The germline V gene has CDR1 MGHDK and CDR2 SYGVNS. V lost 4 bases and J 5 bases, leaving 9 bases between the germline ends. This CDR3 has 12 amino acids.